This T cell receptor beta chain was observed in a study of blood T cells in healthy people across ages. Study-wide results and limits: Whereas aged donors had fewer naive CD4+ cells, long-lived donors had more of them and higher diversity.

Collection of about 9.4 milliliters of peripheral blood was performed for each donor. For the second PCR, which ran for about 7 to 11 cycles, a sample-barcoded 5' primer and a J-beta primer mix were used. TCRdb re-called the 5' RACE reads with MiXCR, one entry per CDR3 protein. In the table there are about 680,000 distinct CDR3 sequences, 45% to 50% of which are singletons. In germline, CDR1 is SNHLY, CDR2 FYNNEI. CDR3 length: 13 amino acids. V lost 3 bases and J lost 4, with 7 bases in between. This clonotype came up once. What it recognizes is unknown. The rearrangement joins TRBV2 to TRBJ1-5, with D maybe TRBD1 (5 bases). The clonotype was recovered from a woman aged 60 to 75 in good health. Sequenced sample: blood. As DNA, the CDR3 is TGTGCCAGCAGTGACAGGGAGAATCAGCCCCAGCATTTT. It codes for CASSDRENQPQHF.